The clone carrying this TCR beta chain was detected only a few times. This record belongs to a study of OX40 agonist ivuxolimab in advanced cancers. Clones were read by immunoSEQ multiplex PCR, and TCRdb kept only the in-frame ones, dropping some. Counted here are tens of thousands of clones, 92% occurring once; the ten biggest clones make up about 9.1%. Between the trimmed V and J ends, which lost 4 bases and 3 bases, there was a span of 14 bases. The CDR3 runs 14 residues. Germline CDR1 SGDLS, CDR2 YYNGEE. The starting material was CD4+ or CD8+ T cells sorted from blood, obtained in a trial of the OX40 agonist ivuxolimab. This receptor was taken from an adult with an advanced solid tumor such as melanoma, head and neck, liver or kidney cancer. The chain joins TRBV9 to TRBJ2-7; the D gene is possibly TRBD1 (6 bases). The CDR3: CASSLTGTIYEQYF. In DNA, the CDR3 is TGTGCCAGCAGCTTAACCGGGACAATCTACGAGCAGTACTTC.